One sample yielded the 23 T cell receptor beta chains listed below, sequenced in a study of human thymus T cells. The table came from immunoSEQ multiplex PCR; TCRdb's copy has only in-frame clones and leaves some out. The data hold roughly 77,000 clones, with 95% observed a single time. The source of the thymus tissue was resections taken during corrective heart surgery. Sequencing used thymus tissue. The receptors were sampled from a girl under three years old with a congenital heart defect but otherwise immunologically healthy.

The V call is TRBV27, the J call TRBJ2-1; D may match TRBD1 or TRBD2 (5 bases each). The germline V and J ends were trimmed by 2 bases and 0 bases, with 5 bases remaining between them. The germline CDR1 and CDR2 sequences are MNHEY and SMNVEV (reference sequence). The CDR3 sequence is 14 residues long. The CDR3 DNA reads as TGTGCCAGCAGTTTAGGGGGCTCCTACAATGAGCAGTTCTTC. Its protein product is CASSLGGSYNEQFF.

The chain couples TRBV7-9 to TRBJ2-3; 7 bases fit TRBD2. The CDR3 loop spans 16 amino acids. V shed 4 bases, J shed 2 bases, and the junction held 9 bases outside the gene matches. In germline, CDR1 is SEHNR, CDR2 FQNEAQ (reference sequence). In DNA form, the CDR3 reads TGTGCCAGCAGCTCCAAAGGGAGGGACCTCACAGATACGCAGTATTTT. The encoded protein is CASSSKGRDLTDTQYF.

J is TRBJ2-1 and V is TRBV19, with 9 positions matching TRBD2. V gave up 3 bases and J gave up 5 bases; unmatched junction bases: 14. This CDR3 has 18 residues. Germline V gene sequence: CDR1 LNHDA, CDR2 SQIVND (reference sequence). The CDR3, as DNA: TGTGCCAGTAGTATTGGTGACGGGCTAGCGGGAATCGACAATGAGCAGTTCTTC. Protein sequence: CASSIGDGLAGIDNEQFF.

This chain uses TRBV14 with TRBJ1-1; D unresolved. This CDR3 spans 18 amino acids. Germline CDR1 is SGHDN and CDR2 is FVKESK. Trimming took 0 bases from V and 1 from J, leaving 18 bases between them. The CDR3 region has the DNA TGTGCCAGCAGCCAAGATCTTTTAGAATGGGAGCCGAACACTGAAGCTTTCTTT. Translated, it gives CASSQDLLEWEPNTEAFF.

The chain uses TRBV6-5 and TRBJ2-3, with 11 nucleotides matching TRBD2. The germline V gene has CDR1 MNHEY and CDR2 SVGAGI. This CDR3 is 15 amino acids long. Germline trimming cut 5 bases from V and 7 bases from J; bases unmatched to any gene: 8. Here the CDR3 DNA reads TGTGCCAGCAGTCCTACTAGCGGGAGTGTGAATACGCAGTATTTT. Its protein is CASSPTSGSVNTQYF.

This sequence joins TRBV18 and TRBJ2-3, with 10 bases that match TRBD2. With 6 bases clipped from V and 3 bases from J, the junction kept 6 bases outside the gene matches. Germline V gene lookup returns CDR1 KGHSH and CDR2 LQKENI. The CDR3 has 15 residues. The CDR3 DNA is TGTGCCAGCTCTCTTAAGCGGGAGGGGACAGATACGCAGTATTTT. Protein: CASSLKREGTDTQYF.

The gene calls are TRBV7-9 and TRBJ2-2, with D uncertain. Germline V gives CDR1 SEHNR, CDR2 FQNEAQ (reference sequence). This CDR3 is 12 amino acids long. V was shortened by 5 bases and J by 5 bases, with 6 bases between the two germline ends. CDR3 bases: TGTGCCAGCAGCAGAGGAACCGGGGAGCTGTTTTTT. This sequence encodes CASSRGTGELFF.

This clone is a singleton in its sample. The chain recombines TRBV6-1 with TRBJ2-7; possible D gene TRBD1, 6 bases. There are 13 residues in the CDR3. Trimming removed 4 bases from V and 3 bases from J, with 10 bases in between. Germline CDR1 is MNHNS and CDR2 is SASEGT. The CDR3 DNA follows: TGTGCCAGCAGTGGGGGGCTCCTCTACGAGCAGTACTTC. It encodes CASSGGLLYEQYF.

The chain couples TRBV5-1 to TRBJ2-5, with D unclear. This CDR3 spans 11 amino acids. Trimming cost V 0 bases and J 5 bases, with 2 bases left between them. The germline CDR1 and CDR2 sequences are SGHRS and YFSETQ. The CDR3 is CASSLVETQYF. In DNA, the CDR3 is TGCGCCAGCAGCTTGGTGGAGACCCAGTACTTC.

The chain employs TRBV15 and TRBJ2-5; 8 bases line up with TRBD2. Looked up from germline, CDR1 is LNHNV and CDR2 is YYDKDF (reference sequence). CDR3 length: 14 residues. V shed 1 base, J shed 5 bases, and the junction held 3 bases outside the gene matches. Here the CDR3 DNA reads TGTGCCACCAGCAGAGTAGCGGGACACGAGACCCAGTACTTC. This codes for CATSRVAGHETQYF.

This clone has a single count. The chain carries TRBV5-1 and TRBJ2-3; TRBD2 agrees at 15 bases. The CDR3 runs to 16 residues. With 4 bases clipped from V and 5 bases from J, the junction kept 5 bases outside the gene matches. From germline, CDR1 is SGHRS and CDR2 YFSETQ. DNA of the CDR3: TGCGCCAGCAGCCCGCGGACTAGCGGGAGGGAAGATACGCAGTATTTT. It specifies CASSPRTSGREDTQYF.

Only one count was recorded for this clone. The CDR3 coding sequence is TGTGCCAGCAGCTTAAAGTCCCCGGGACAGGGTAACGACGAGCAGTACTTC. Residues: CASSLKSPGQGNDEQYF. This chain links TRBV11-3 with TRBJ2-7, with 9 bases identical to TRBD1. Germline V gene sequence: CDR1 SGHNT, CDR2 YENEEA. This CDR3 contains 17 residues. After removal of 2 bases from V and 5 bases from J, the junction contained 13 bases not matched to a gene.

The V call is TRBV4-3, the J call TRBJ2-1; 7 positions match TRBD2. CDR3 length: 16 amino acids. The V segment lost 2 bases and the J segment 8 bases; nucleotides outside the gene matches: 12. In germline, CDR1 is LGHNA, CDR2 YSLEER. CDR3 sequence reads: CASSQQSASGTDEQFF. The CDR3 coding sequence is TGCGCCAGCAGCCAACAATCGGCTAGCGGAACGGATGAGCAGTTCTTC.

The chain employs TRBV2 and TRBJ2-6, with a tentative D call TRBD2 (6 bases). The germline V and J ends were trimmed by 6 bases and 0 bases, with 15 bases remaining between them. CDR3 length: 17 residues. In germline, CDR1 is SNHLY, CDR2 FYNNEI. CDR3 residues: CASRARETDSGANVLTF. CDR3 bases: TGTGCCAGCAGGGCCCGGGAGACGGACTCTGGGGCCAACGTCCTGACTTTC. The full variable domain, with the rest looked up from reference TRBV2 and TRBJ2-6, is EPEVTQTPSHQVTQMGQEVILRCVPISNHLYFYWYRQILGQKVEFLVSFYNNEISEKSEIFDDQFSVERPDGSNFTLKIRSTKLEDSAMYFCASRARETDSGANVLTFGAGSRLTVL.

This chain joins TRBV7-2 and TRBJ2-7; perhaps TRBD2 as D (6 bases). This CDR3 is built from 15 residues. Germline V gives CDR1 SGHTA, CDR2 FQGNSA. Trimming removed 4 bases from V and 3 bases from J, with 16 bases in between. The CDR3 spells CASSSRLAFFYEQYF. The CDR3 DNA sequence: TGTGCCAGCAGCTCCCGGCTAGCGTTTTTCTACGAGCAGTACTTC.

The chain joins TRBV7-6 to TRBJ2-7, with 8 bases that match TRBD1. In germline, CDR1 is SGHVS, CDR2 FNYEAQ. V trimming: 4 bases; J trimming: 2 bases; junction bases outside the gene matches: 13. The CDR3 sequence is 17 residues long. As DNA, the CDR3 is TGTGCCAGCAGCTCCCGGACAGGGTCAACTAGGCCCTACGAGCAGTACTTC. Amino acids: CASSSRTGSTRPYEQYF.

This chain connects TRBV14 to TRBJ2-7; D is possibly TRBD2 (5 bases). Germline V gene sequence: CDR1 SGHDN, CDR2 FVKESK. The CDR3 is 14 amino acids. Trimming took off 4 bases at V and 4 bases at J, with 14 bases between the two ends. The CDR3 region has the DNA TGTGCCAGCAGCCCTCTAGTTGGAGGTTACGAGCAGTACTTC. Encoded protein: CASSPLVGGYEQYF.

This rearrangement joins TRBV18 to TRBJ2-3; D is unresolved. The CDR3 totals 17 residues. Germline lookup yields CDR1 KGHSH and CDR2 LQKENI. The V end lost 0 bases, the J end lost 0 bases, and 13 bases lay between the germline ends. CDR3 DNA: TGTGCCAGCTCACCACCGAGGAACAGCTCTAGCACAGATACGCAGTATTTT. Translated: CASSPPRNSSSTDTQYF. The full variable domain, completed using reference TRBV18 and TRBJ2-3, is NAGVMQNPRHLVRRRGQEARLRCSPMKGHSHVYWYRQLPEEGLKFMVYLQKENIIDESGMPKERFSAEFPKEGPSILRIQQVVRGDSAAYFCASSPPRNSSSTDTQYFGPGTRLTVL.

This chain links TRBV4-3 with TRBJ1-3, with D hard to call. The CDR3 has 18 amino acids. Germline V gives CDR1 LGHNA, CDR2 YSLEER. With 1 base removed from V and 0 bases from J, the gap between germline ends came to 16 bases. CDR3 in DNA: TGCGCCAGCAGCCAAGCGTCGAGGCGACTCAACTCTGGAAACACCATATATTTT. This gives the protein CASSQASRRLNSGNTIYF.

This rearrangement joins TRBV7-2 to TRBJ2-1; D unresolved. Germline V lookup: CDR1 SGHTA, CDR2 FQGNSA. This CDR3 has 11 amino acids. Trimming cost V 5 bases and J 8 bases, with 7 bases left between them. CDR3 sequence (DNA): TGTGCCAGCAGCGGCGGCTATGAGCAGTTCTTC. Translating it yields CASSGGYEQFF.

The J gene is TRBJ2-1, the V gene TRBV4-3; TRBD2 aligns across 7 bases. The CDR3 runs 13 residues. V shed 5 bases and J 9 bases; nucleotides not matched to a gene: 7. The germline CDR1 and CDR2 sequences are LGHNA and YSLEER. In DNA form, the CDR3 reads TGCGCCAGCAGCTCCCAGCGGGATCTTGAGCAGTTCTTC. Amino acids: CASSSQRDLEQFF.

This clone appeared once. This rearrangement joins TRBV28 to TRBJ1-5, with D possibly TRBD1 on 6 matching bases. The CDR3 spans 14 residues. Trimming shortened V by 8 bases and J by 3 bases, and 14 bases separated the two germline ends. Per germline, CDR1 MDHEN and CDR2 SYDVKM. The CDR3 sequence: CASHGGAINQPQHF. For the CDR3, the DNA is TGTGCCAGCCACGGGGGGGCGATCAATCAGCCCCAGCATTTT.

This clone showed up just a few times. The gene calls are TRBV30 and TRBJ1-2, with D uncertain. CDR3 length: 13 amino acids. The germline V gene has CDR1 GTSNPN and CDR2 SVGIG (reference sequence). The ends were cut back, 1 base at V and 3 bases at J, with 9 bases in the middle. The CDR3 region has the DNA TGTGCCTGGAGTGGAGAAAGTTACTATGGCTACACCTTC. Translating gives CAWSGESYYGYTF.